Presented here are 32 T cell receptor beta chains from one specimen sequenced in a study of CD8 T cells in acute hepatitis C reinfection. Sequenced by immunoSEQ multiplex PCR; TCRdb stores in-frame clones only, minus some. The sample holds 30,000 to 45,000 clones, approximately 85% seen once. Stated time point: naive CD8 control sorted from an acute-time-point sample. The material sequenced was naive CD8+ T cells from PBMCs. These receptors originate from a woman under 30 who spontaneously cleared hepatitis C infection.

CDR3 DNA: TGTGCCAGCAGTTACCCCGGGTTAACGGCTAATCAGCCCCAGCATTTT. This translates into CASSYPGLTANQPQHF. V is TRBV6-5 and J is TRBJ1-5; D not resolved. Germline CDR1 is MNHEY and CDR2 is SVGAGI. The CDR3 extends over 16 amino acids. Trimming pared 2 bases from V and 4 bases from J, leaving 15 bases between.

This chain joins TRBV27 and TRBJ1-2, with TRBD1 identical over 7 bases. The CDR3 has 12 residues. Germline V lookup: CDR1 MNHEY, CDR2 SMNVEV (reference sequence). V trimming: 4 bases; J trimming: 4 bases; junction bases outside the gene matches: 0. The CDR3 nucleotides read TGTGCCAGCAGTTCAGGGGGCTATGGCTACACCTTC. Its protein is CASSSGGYGYTF.

J is TRBJ2-7 and V is TRBV7-2, with 9 bases that match TRBD2. The V gene's germline CDR1 is SGHTA and CDR2 FQGNSA. With V trimmed by 3 bases and J by 4 bases, 10 bases remained unmatched. The CDR3 has 16 amino acids. CDR3 sequence reads: CASSFGLAGSEYEQYF. CDR3 bases: TGTGCCAGCAGCTTTGGGCTAGCGGGAAGCGAGTACGAGCAGTACTTC.

The V and J genes are TRBV4-1 and TRBJ1-2; D is unresolved. The germline V and J ends were trimmed by 3 bases and 1 base, with 15 bases remaining between them. This CDR3 is 16 amino acids long. Germline loops: CDR1 MGHRA, CDR2 YSYEKL. Written as DNA, the CDR3 is TGCGCCAGCAGCCATGGGCCCCGGGAGTTTAACTATGGCTACACCTTC. Its translation: CASSHGPREFNYGYTF.

The gene calls are TRBV2 and TRBJ1-1; D remains ambiguous. The CDR3 is 11 amino acids. CDR1 is SNHLY and CDR2 is FYNNEI in the germline V gene. V lost 6 bases to trimming and J lost 7 bases, with 9 bases between them. CDR3 protein: CASSRRVEAFF. CDR3 bases: TGTGCCAGCAGCAGACGGGTTGAAGCTTTCTTT. The full variable domain, with the rest looked up from reference TRBV2 and TRBJ1-1, is EPEVTQTPSHQVTQMGQEVILRCVPISNHLYFYWYRQILGQKVEFLVSFYNNEISEKSEIFDDQFSVERPDGSNFTLKIRSTKLEDSAMYFCASSRRVEAFFGQGTRLTVV.

The chain links TRBV14 to TRBJ1-1; unclear D gene. CDR1 is SGHDN and CDR2 is FVKESK in the germline V gene. This CDR3 has 14 residues. V gave up 2 bases and J gave up 4 bases, with 11 bases separating them. This chain's CDR3 is CASSQTYMGTEAFF. In nucleotides, the CDR3 is TGTGCCAGCAGCCAAACTTATATGGGCACTGAAGCTTTCTTT.

The chain couples TRBV10-3 to TRBJ2-1; 7 nucleotides line up with TRBD1. In germline, CDR1 is ENHRY, CDR2 SYGVKD. This CDR3 comprises 15 residues. V lost 6 bases to trimming and J lost 3 bases; unmatched junction nucleotides: 8. The CDR3 protein is CAISQTGMVYNEQFF. The CDR3 coding sequence is TGTGCCATCAGCCAGACAGGGATGGTCTACAATGAGCAGTTCTTC.

The J gene is TRBJ1-3, the V gene TRBV9; D is perhaps TRBD1 (5 bases). V was trimmed by 3 bases and J by 8 bases, leaving 21 bases between them. This CDR3 spans 16 amino acids. Germline loops: CDR1 SGDLS, CDR2 YYNGEE. The CDR3 is CASSAGRGQGLDTIYF. CDR3 DNA sequence: TGTGCCAGCAGCGCAGGGAGAGGGCAGGGATTAGACACCATATATTTT.

This rearrangement joins TRBV4-2 to TRBJ2-7; TRBD2 matches 8 bases. Germline V gene lookup returns CDR1 LGHNA and CDR2 YNFKEQ. The CDR3 sequence is 13 residues long. V lost 4 bases to trimming and J lost 3 bases; unmatched junction nucleotides: 2. The CDR3 nucleotides read TGTGCCAGCAGCCCAGCGGGAGACTACGAGCAGTACTTC. Residues: CASSPAGDYEQYF.

The gene calls are TRBV7-9 and TRBJ1-4, with D uncertain. The length of the CDR3 is 12 residues. V shed 0 bases and J shed 7 bases, with 3 bases lying between them. CDR1 and CDR2 (germline): SEHNR, FQNEAQ (reference sequence). CDR3 protein: CASSLAFEKLFF. The CDR3 DNA reads TGTGCCAGCAGCTTAGCGTTTGAAAAACTGTTTTTT.

The rearrangement links TRBV5-8 to TRBJ2-1; 11 positions agree with TRBD2. With V trimmed by 4 bases and J by 6 bases, 6 bases remained unmatched. Germline CDR1 and CDR2: SGHTS and YDEGEE. The CDR3 sequence is 15 residues long. CDR3 residues: CASSPGTSGLNEQFF. Written as DNA, the CDR3 is TGTGCCAGCAGCCCGGGGACTAGCGGCCTCAATGAGCAGTTCTTC.

The chain combines TRBV7-6 with TRBJ2-7; D is undetermined. Trimming removed 5 bases from V and 7 bases from J, with 9 bases in between. Germline V gene sequence: CDR1 SGHVS, CDR2 FNYEAQ. This CDR3 has 11 residues. CDR3 coding DNA: TGTGCCAGCAGCATGGGTTCGGAGCAGTACTTC. Its translation: CASSMGSEQYF.

The chain combines TRBV27 with TRBJ1-1, with 7 bases lining up with TRBD1. The CDR3 spans 17 residues. CDR1 and CDR2 (germline): MNHEY, SMNVEV (reference sequence). Trimming cost V 3 bases and J 4 bases; bases outside gene matches: 14. The CDR3 protein is CASSFRPGHRGTTEAFF. The CDR3 DNA reads as TGTGCCAGCAGTTTTCGTCCGGGACACAGGGGTACCACTGAAGCTTTCTTT.

V gene TRBV27 combines with J gene TRBJ2-7; 7 nucleotides agree with TRBD1. Germline CDR1 and CDR2: MNHEY and SMNVEV (reference sequence). The CDR3 is made up of 13 amino acids. J lost 4 bases, V lost 8 bases, and 8 bases had no gene match. The CDR3 DNA reads as TGTGCCAGCGGACTCACAGGGGCTTACGAGCAGTACTTC. It specifies CASGLTGAYEQYF.

This chain joins TRBV18 and TRBJ2-1; D is perhaps TRBD1 or TRBD2 (5 bases each). V lost 5 bases, J lost 6 bases, and 8 bases lay in between. From germline, CDR1 is KGHSH and CDR2 LQKENI. This CDR3 spans 12 amino acids. The DNA for the CDR3 is TGTGCCAGCTCAAAGAGGGGCAATGAGCAGTTCTTC. Amino acid sequence: CASSKRGNEQFF. The full variable domain, with the rest looked up from reference TRBV18 and TRBJ2-1, is NAGVMQNPRHLVRRRGQEARLRCSPMKGHSHVYWYRQLPEEGLKFMVYLQKENIIDESGMPKERFSAEFPKEGPSILRIQQVVRGDSAAYFCASSKRGNEQFFGPGTRLTVL.

This rearrangement joins TRBV7-9 to TRBJ1-1; D gene uncertain. Germline CDR1 and CDR2: SEHNR and FQNEAQ (reference sequence). CDR3 length equals 12 residues. Trimming took 5 bases from V and 5 from J, leaving 9 bases between them. The DNA for the CDR3 is TGTGCCAGCAGCCATGGGATGACTGAAGCTTTCTTT. This sequence encodes CASSHGMTEAFF.

The V and J genes are TRBV9 and TRBJ2-3, with 11 bases aligning to TRBD1. CDR1 and CDR2 (germline): SGDLS, YYNGEE. The CDR3 covers 15 residues. Losses at the gene ends were 4 bases for V and 4 bases for J; bases not matched to a gene: 5. CDR3 sequence (DNA): TGTGCCAGCAGCCCGCCGGGACAGGGGGCAGATACGCAGTATTTT. Its protein is CASSPPGQGADTQYF.

CDR3 residues: CASSSQGRGYGYTF. In nucleotides, the CDR3 is TGTGCCAGCAGCTCACAGGGAAGGGGATATGGCTACACCTTC. The chain carries TRBV7-9 and TRBJ1-2; TRBD1 is a possible D gene (6 bases). The V gene's germline CDR1 is SEHNR and CDR2 FQNEAQ (reference sequence). The V end lost 4 bases, the J end lost 5 bases, and 14 bases lay between the germline ends. The CDR3 spans 14 residues.

The V call is TRBV4-1, the J call TRBJ1-1; unclear D gene. CDR1 and CDR2 (germline): MGHRA, YSYEKL. The V end was cut by 4 bases, the J end by 5 bases, with 14 bases between. The CDR3 totals 14 residues. Here the CDR3 reads CASSPSSLGTEAFF. Here the CDR3 DNA reads TGCGCCAGCAGCCCCAGCTCCTTGGGTACTGAAGCTTTCTTT.

This clone was detected only once. The V call is TRBV14, the J call TRBJ2-7, with D hard to call. The CDR3 spans 15 residues. Trimming left V 3 bases short and J 2 bases short, with 14 bases between. From germline, CDR1 is SGHDN and CDR2 FVKESK. The CDR3 DNA sequence: TGTGCCAGCAGCCATTCGGTCAAAGGGCCCTACGAGCAGTACTTC. Residues: CASSHSVKGPYEQYF.

The chain combines TRBV7-2 with TRBJ2-5; D might be TRBD2 (7 bases). The CDR3 is 16 residues long. Germline V gene data show CDR1 as SGHTA and CDR2 as FQGNSA. V was pared by 5 bases and J by 3 bases, with 19 bases between. The CDR3: CASSIWGGHREETQYF. For the CDR3, the DNA is TGTGCCAGCAGCATATGGGGGGGTCACAGGGAAGAGACCCAGTACTTC.

The chain recombines TRBV27 with TRBJ1-2; TRBD1 might be the D (6 bases). The CDR3 contains 13 residues. Germline assignment: CDR1 MNHEY and CDR2 SMNVEV (reference sequence). Trimming cost V 6 bases and J 3 bases, with 11 bases left between them. The CDR3 is CASRTGSDYGYTF. DNA for the CDR3: TGTGCCAGCAGGACAGGAAGCGACTATGGCTACACCTTC.

The gene calls are TRBV9 and TRBJ1-2; 9 bases agree with TRBD1. V lost 3 bases, J lost 8 bases, and 11 bases stayed unmatched. The CDR3 spans 15 residues. Germline V CDR1 and CDR2: SGDLS, YYNGEE. The CDR3 DNA sequence: TGTGCCAGCAGCGCCAGGACAGGGGAACGTCTGGGCTACACCTTC. Its protein product is CASSARTGERLGYTF.

The chain joins TRBV7-9 to TRBJ1-5; possibly TRBD1 for D (5 bases). V lost 5 bases to trimming and J lost 1 base, with 18 bases between them. Germline CDR1 and CDR2: SEHNR and FQNEAQ (reference sequence). This CDR3 has 17 residues. CDR3 residues: CASSHPGWGESNQPQHF. The CDR3 region has the DNA TGTGCCAGCAGCCATCCAGGGTGGGGTGAAAGCAATCAGCCCCAGCATTTT.

V and J are TRBV18 and TRBJ2-2; D may match TRBD1 or TRBD2 (5 bases each). Germline CDR1 and CDR2: KGHSH and LQKENI. V lost 2 bases and J lost 4, with 5 bases in between. CDR3 length equals 13 residues. CDR3 loop: CASSPGGTGELFF. CDR3 in DNA: TGTGCCAGCTCACCAGGGGGCACCGGGGAGCTGTTTTTT.

This clone has just one count. The CDR3 sequence: CASSEWGTTTDTQYF. For the CDR3, the DNA is TGTGCCAGCAGCGAGTGGGGGACTACCACAGATACGCAGTATTTT. The chain has TRBV9 and TRBJ2-3; 7 bases are shared with TRBD2. Germline CDR1 SGDLS, CDR2 YYNGEE. The length of the CDR3 is 15 residues. With V trimmed by 3 bases and J by 2 bases, 6 bases remained unmatched.

The rearrangement links TRBV9 to TRBJ2-1; 7 nucleotides align to TRBD2. This CDR3 is 19 amino acids long. The junction had 20 bases not matched to a gene; V was cut back by 3 bases and J by 5 bases. Looked up from germline, CDR1 is SGDLS and CDR2 is YYNGEE. This CDR3 reads CASSARPRLAPREDNEQFF. In DNA, the CDR3 is TGTGCCAGCAGCGCACGGCCCAGACTAGCACCCAGAGAGGACAATGAGCAGTTCTTC.

The rearrangement links TRBV2 to TRBJ2-5; no firm D call. CDR1 is SNHLY, CDR2 FYNNEI, per germline. V was shortened by 4 bases and J by 3 bases, with 9 bases between the two germline ends. CDR3 length equals 13 residues. In DNA form, the CDR3 reads TGTGCCAGCAGTGGAACAGACGAAGAGACCCAGTACTTC. As protein: CASSGTDEETQYF.

J is TRBJ1-5 and V is TRBV5-1, with 8 bases aligning to TRBD1. The CDR3 runs to 14 residues. With V trimmed by 4 bases and J by 7 bases, 7 bases remained unmatched. Germline CDR1 reads SGHRS; CDR2 reads YFSETQ. The CDR3 DNA reads as TGCGCCAGCAGCAGAGAACAGGGGGAGCAGCCCCAGCATTTT. Protein: CASSREQGEQPQHF.

This clone showed up just a few times. The V call is TRBV6-1, the J call TRBJ1-2; D remains unclear. The length of the CDR3 is 12 residues. V was clipped by 1 base and J by 4 bases, with 4 bases between them. From germline, CDR1 is MNHNS and CDR2 SASEGT. In nucleotides, the CDR3 is TGTGCCAGCAGTGAAGAGGGCTATGGCTACACCTTC. It is translated as CASSEEGYGYTF.

The V gene is TRBV27, the J gene TRBJ1-1, with no clear D. The ends were cut back, 8 bases at V and 0 bases at J, with 10 bases in the middle. This CDR3 comprises 13 residues. Looked up from germline, CDR1 is MNHEY and CDR2 is SMNVEV (reference sequence). In DNA, the CDR3 is TGTGCCAGCTATCCGGGGATGAACACTGAAGCTTTCTTT. Translated, it gives CASYPGMNTEAFF.

The chain links TRBV27 to TRBJ2-7; D remains unclear. V was shortened by 3 bases and J by 6 bases, with 12 bases between the two germline ends. CDR1 and CDR2 (germline): MNHEY, SMNVEV (reference sequence). This CDR3 contains 13 residues. DNA for the CDR3: TGTGCCAGCAGTTTCTCCCTAAGATCCGAGCAGTACTTC. As protein: CASSFSLRSEQYF.